Following are 22 T cell receptor beta chains from one sample sequenced in a study of early T cells in non-severe SARS-CoV-2 infection (dated by TCRdb to the early 2020s). Libraries were constructed by 5' RACE. Sequencing instrument: NextSeq 500. TCRdb itself trimmed the public reads at Q25 with fastp, ran MiXCR and retained productive beta chains. Identical CDR3 protein sequences are pooled into one entry, listed with their most common genes and DNA. For this sample there are about 50,000 distinct CDR3 sequences; around 15% appear just once. About 4% of the sample is held by the ten biggest clonotypes. Sequenced here: whole blood, sampled at baseline. The source is an adult who was a healthcare worker with PCR-confirmed SARS-CoV-2 infection or an uninfected control (not recorded which).

A note on this clonotype: At one end the junction does not follow the germline gene, possibly because of a read error. This chain connects TRBV15 to TRBJ2-5, with D possibly called TRBD1 or TRBD2 (5 bases each). The CDR3 sequence is 14 residues long. Per the germline V gene, CDR1 is LNHNV and CDR2 is YYDKDF (reference sequence). The CDR3 spells CASSRGAGQETQYF. The CDR3 region has the DNA TGTGCCTCCAGCAGAGGGGCAGGTCAAGAGACCCAGTACTTC.

The chain uses TRBV11-2 and TRBJ2-1; 15 bases map to TRBD2. CDR3 length: 18 amino acids. With V trimmed by 5 bases and J by 7 bases, 12 bases remained unmatched. Germline loops: CDR1 SGHAT, CDR2 FQNNGV. The CDR3 bases are TGTGCCAGCAGCGAAGAACTGGCTGGGACTAGCGGGAGGAATGAGCAGTTCTTC. It encodes CASSEELAGTSGRNEQFF.

This clonotype has a count of ten or more. V is TRBV27 and J is TRBJ1-1; D gene uncertain. The CDR3 contains 13 residues. The V gene lost 5 bases and the J gene lost 0 bases, with 7 bases spanning the gap. Germline CDR1 and CDR2: MNHEY and SMNVEV (reference sequence). CDR3 bases: TGTGCCAGCAGTGAGGCCGTGAACACTGAAGCTTTCTTT. It encodes CASSEAVNTEAFF.

Written as DNA, the CDR3 is TGTGCCAGCTCACCGGTGACAGGACGACCCTACGAGCAGTACTTC. Translated: CASSPVTGRPYEQYF. J is TRBJ2-7 and V is TRBV18; D may be TRBD1 (6 bases). In germline, CDR1 is KGHSH, CDR2 LQKENI. CDR3 length equals 15 residues. The germline V and J ends were trimmed by 3 bases and 2 bases, with 14 bases remaining between them. Drawing the rest from reference TRBV18 and TRBJ2-7, the complete variable domain is NAGVMQNPRHLVRRRGQEARLRCSPMKGHSHVYWYRQLPEEGLKFMVYLQKENIIDESGMPKERFSAEFPKEGPSILRIQQVVRGDSAAYFCASSPVTGRPYEQYFGPGTRLTVT.

This clonotype was detected only a few times. V gene TRBV14 combines with J gene TRBJ2-2; no reliable D call. Germline V gene sequence: CDR1 SGHDN, CDR2 FVKESK. The CDR3 consists of 12 residues. The V end lost 3 bases, the J end lost 4 bases, and 3 bases lay between the germline ends. The CDR3 nucleotides are TGTGCCAGCAGCCATAGCACCGGGGAGCTGTTTTTT. Translated: CASSHSTGELFF.

This clonotype was found many times. CDR3 in DNA: TGCGCCAGCAGCCAAGGCAGGACAGCCCAGGAGGAGCAGTACTTC. It codes for CASSQGRTAQEEQYF. The rearrangement links TRBV4-1 to TRBJ2-7; D might be TRBD1 (6 bases). CDR1 and CDR2 (germline): MGHRA, YSYEKL. Trimming shortened V by 1 base and J by 7 bases, and 17 bases separated the two germline ends. This CDR3 contains 15 residues.

This clonotype has a handful of counts. The chain recombines TRBV6-5 with TRBJ2-1; 12 nucleotides agree with TRBD1. Trimming cost V 6 bases and J 9 bases; bases outside gene matches: 6. From germline, CDR1 is MNHEY and CDR2 SVGAGI. The CDR3 is made up of 14 amino acids. In DNA form, the CDR3 reads TGTGCCAGCAGAAGGGACAGGGGGCGGGTTGAGCAGTTCTTC. As protein: CASRRDRGRVEQFF.

This clonotype was counted between two and nine times. The CDR3 region is CASSLTSRDYWDEQFF. CDR3 sequence (DNA): TGTGCCAGCAGCCTCACATCCCGGGACTATTGGGATGAGCAGTTCTTC. The chain has TRBV7-2 and TRBJ2-1, with 7 bases lining up with TRBD2. The CDR3 runs 16 residues. Germline CDR1 is SGHTA and CDR2 is FQGNSA. Trimming removed 5 bases from V and 8 bases from J; junction bases left unmatched: 15.

This clonotype was recorded many times. CDR3 sequence reads: CASSFRGSGANVLTF. CDR3 coding DNA: TGTGCCAGCAGTTTTCGGGGATCTGGGGCCAACGTCCTGACTTTC. The genes are TRBV27 and TRBJ2-6, with a tentative D call TRBD2 (5 bases). The ends were cut back, 3 bases at V and 1 base at J, with 7 bases in the middle. Looked up from germline, CDR1 is MNHEY and CDR2 is SMNVEV (reference sequence). CDR3 size: 15 residues.

This clonotype was seen a handful of times. This chain uses TRBV7-2 with TRBJ2-1; TRBD1 agrees at 12 bases. The CDR3 runs to 16 residues. Germline values: CDR1 SGHTA, CDR2 FQGNSA. After removal of 5 bases from V and 8 bases from J, the junction contained 10 bases not matched to a gene. CDR3 DNA sequence: TGTGCCAGCAGCCTCCTCGGAGGGACAGGGGGCGATGAGCAGTTCTTC. Its protein is CASSLLGGTGGDEQFF. Supplemented by reference TRBV7-2 and TRBJ2-1, the full variable domain reads GAGVSQSPSNKVTEKGKDVELRCDPISGHTALYWYRQSLGQGLEFLIYFQGNSAPDKSGLPSDRFSAERTGGSVSTLTIQRTQQEDSAVYLCASSLLGGTGGDEQFFGPGTRLTVL.

The CDR3 DNA reads as TGTGCCAGCAGTTTATCGTTAGGCGGGGACACTGAAGCTTTCTTT. Encoded protein: CASSLSLGGDTEAFF. The chain couples TRBV27 to TRBJ1-1, with D hard to call. CDR3 length: 15 amino acids. Germline V gene sequence: CDR1 MNHEY, CDR2 SMNVEV (reference sequence). V was trimmed by 0 bases and J by 3 bases, leaving 11 bases between them.

This clonotype came up a few times. The chain couples TRBV29-1 to TRBJ2-1; D not certain. Looked up from germline, CDR1 is SQVTM and CDR2 is ANQGSEA. Trimming took off 5 bases at V and 3 bases at J, with 11 bases between the two ends. The CDR3 loop spans 13 amino acids. CDR3 DNA sequence: TGCAGCGTTCGAGCGATTAGCTACAATGAGCAGTTCTTC. As protein: CSVRAISYNEQFF.

This rearrangement joins TRBV10-3 to TRBJ1-6, with 10 positions matching TRBD1. After removal of 3 bases from V and 14 bases from J, the junction contained 16 bases not matched to a gene. CDR3 length: 17 residues. Germline CDR1 and CDR2: ENHRY and SYGVKD. CDR3 DNA sequence: TGTGCCATCAGTGATCCCCGTGAGGGACAGGGGATGCTAACCCTCCACTTT. This sequence encodes CAISDPREGQGMLTLHF.

This chain connects TRBV19 to TRBJ1-5; D remains unclear. The V gene lost 1 base and the J gene lost 6 bases, with 7 bases spanning the gap. The CDR3 is made up of 13 amino acids. Per germline, CDR1 LNHDA and CDR2 SQIVND (reference sequence). The CDR3 reads CASSIGSIQPQHF. CDR3 nucleotides: TGTGCCAGTAGTATAGGCTCTATTCAGCCCCAGCATTTT.

In its sample, this clonotype was seen many times. The chain has TRBV20-1 and TRBJ1-1; 7 bases map to TRBD1. V lost 6 bases to trimming and J lost 4 bases; unmatched junction nucleotides: 8. The CDR3 runs 13 residues. Germline CDR1 DFQATT, CDR2 SNEGSKA (reference sequence). In nucleotides, the CDR3 is TGCAGTGCCGCGACAGGGAGCGGCACTGAAGCTTTCTTT. Translation gives CSAATGSGTEAFF.

This rearrangement joins TRBV4-1 to TRBJ2-6; TRBD2 matches at 8 bases. Looked up from germline, CDR1 is MGHRA and CDR2 is YSYEKL. V was clipped by 4 bases and J by 2 bases; unmatched bases: 16. CDR3 length: 20 residues. In nucleotides, the CDR3 is TGCGCCAGCAGCCCCGCGGAGAGTAGCGGGATTTTTACTGGGGCCAACGTCCTGACTTTC. It specifies CASSPAESSGIFTGANVLTF.

This clonotype was observed at least ten times. The gene calls are TRBV15 and TRBJ2-6; D remains ambiguous. The CDR3 covers 13 residues. Germline V gene sequence: CDR1 LNHNV, CDR2 YYDKDF (reference sequence). Trimming removed 4 bases at V and 0 bases at J, with 1 base between. The CDR3 nucleotides read TGTGCCACCAGCATCTCTGGGGCCAACGTCCTGACTTTC. Translation: CATSISGANVLTF.

The sample holds a few counts of this clonotype. As DNA, the CDR3 is TGTGCCAGCAGTTTTGGGAGCTCTGGAAACACCATATATTTT. Its protein is CASSFGSSGNTIYF. The J gene is TRBJ1-3, the V gene TRBV6-6; D not certain. Trimming removed 4 bases at V and 0 bases at J, with 7 bases between. CDR1 is MNHNY, CDR2 SVGAGI, per germline (reference sequence). There are 14 residues in the CDR3.

The CDR3 region has the DNA TGTGCCAGCAACGGACACGTTTCCTACGAGCAGTACTTC. It codes for CASNGHVSYEQYF. V usage is TRBV7-2 and J usage is TRBJ2-7, with D perhaps matching TRBD1 (5 bases). The CDR3 consists of 13 residues. V lost 7 bases, J lost 1 base, and 11 bases lay in between. Germline V gene data show CDR1 as SGHTA and CDR2 as FQGNSA.

Ten or more counts support this clonotype. The V and J genes are TRBV6-6 and TRBJ2-7; D remains ambiguous. Germline V gene sequence: CDR1 MNHNY, CDR2 SVGAGI (reference sequence). The length of the CDR3 is 13 residues. V was shortened by 4 bases and J by 1 base, with 8 bases between the two germline ends. The DNA for the CDR3 is TGTGCCAGCAGTTCTGAGTATTCCTACGAGCAGTACTTC. Translating it yields CASSSEYSYEQYF.

This clonotype was observed a handful of times. The chain joins TRBV5-1 to TRBJ2-3; TRBD2 is a possible D gene (6 bases). V dropped 5 bases and J dropped 1 base, with 17 bases sitting between them. Germline CDR1 and CDR2: SGHRS and YFSETQ. This CDR3 has 16 residues. The CDR3 reads CASRSFPGDGTDTQYF. CDR3 bases: TGCGCCAGCAGATCGTTTCCGGGAGACGGCACAGATACGCAGTATTTT.

The V gene is TRBV12-5, the J gene TRBJ2-6; D remains ambiguous. Trimming shortened V by 5 bases and J by 0 bases, and 14 bases separated the two germline ends. Germline-derived CDR1 and CDR2 are LGHNT and FRNRAP. This CDR3 spans 17 amino acids. CDR3 DNA: TGTGCTAGTGGTCCATCAGACGCTCACTCTGGGGCCAACGTCCTGACTTTC. It specifies CASGPSDAHSGANVLTF.